Listed below are T cell receptor beta chains from one sample, sequenced in a study of blood T cells in healthy people across ages. From the 5' RACE reads, TCRdb called clonotypes with MiXCR, one entry per CDR3 protein. This sample has some 550,000 distinct CDR3 sequences, with 47% found just once. The specimen sequenced was blood. The receptors derive from an elderly man in good health. Each CDR3 is given without its conserved first and last residue. Each record gives: CDR3 protein, V gene, J gene, D gene. D genes are given only for firm matches.

ASSSGKGFRETQY	TRBV12-3/TRBV12-4	TRBJ2-5	-
ASSHWGVSGFTQETQY	TRBV7-9	TRBJ2-5	TRBD2
ASSPRGLEGYT	TRBV7-2	TRBJ1-2	TRBD1
ASSLPHPGGEQY	TRBV5-6	TRBJ2-7	-
ASSRGSLLYEQY	TRBV12-3/TRBV12-4	-	-
ASSTDRLLADTQY	TRBV11-2	TRBJ2-3	-
ASSLEDYEQY	TRBV7-8	TRBJ2-7	-
SARDIGGPGY	TRBV20-1	TRBJ2-7	TRBD1
ATSVTSENNEQF	TRBV24-1	TRBJ2-1	TRBD2
ASSPFRALSSYNEQF	TRBV18	TRBJ2-1	-
ASSDGQGQTEAF	TRBV2	TRBJ1-1	TRBD1
ASSPLAGSPTDTQY	TRBV7-2	TRBJ2-3	-
ASSLISVATDTQY	TRBV7-2	TRBJ2-3	-
ASSQPLRARVDTQY	TRBV7-2	TRBJ2-3	-
ASSSQMGATDTQY	TRBV6-6	TRBJ2-3	-
AGSGRESSYNEQF	TRBV5-4	TRBJ2-1	-
ASMLSGGTYEQY	TRBV12-3/TRBV12-4	TRBJ2-7	TRBD2
SARDLYTSGGNQETQY	TRBV20-1	TRBJ2-5	TRBD2
ASSLRLAGSSSYNERF	TRBV7-9	TRBJ2-1	TRBD2
ASSTWTSNTGELF	TRBV2	TRBJ2-2	-
SAGDPGQGNSYEQY	TRBV20-1	TRBJ2-7	TRBD1
SARDPVGRMNTEAF	TRBV20-1	TRBJ1-1	-
ASSLEPSSHNEQF	TRBV11-2	TRBJ2-1	-
SARDSISNQPQH	TRBV20-1	TRBJ1-5	TRBD1
ASRIGQGVNEQY	TRBV28	-	TRBD1
ASSLTGTGEYNEQF	TRBV5-1	TRBJ2-1	TRBD1
ASSSRTSGILYEQY	TRBV7-2	TRBJ2-7	TRBD2
ASGWVGGTYEQY	TRBV6-5	TRBJ2-7	-
ASSPERGAINEQF	TRBV4-1	TRBJ2-1	TRBD2
SVEDGNGYT	TRBV29-1	TRBJ1-2	-
APLRQGTYEQY	TRBV6-5	TRBJ2-7	-
ASSFGGAPVGAQY	TRBV12-3/TRBV12-4	TRBJ2-7	TRBD2
ASSLDQHTDTQY	TRBV5-1	TRBJ2-3	-
ASSYSINGGHCEQF	TRBV6-5	TRBJ2-1	-
SARAFIAGGNIATTLAKNIQY	TRBV20-1	TRBJ2-4	TRBD1
ASSGYYGYT	TRBV12-3/TRBV12-4	TRBJ1-2	-
ASSQDLGGTDTQY	TRBV4-3	TRBJ2-3	-
SARRDSGYNEQF	TRBV20-1	TRBJ2-1	-
SVAGRGTTNEKLF	TRBV29-1	TRBJ1-4	-
SARTGGTEAF	TRBV29-1	TRBJ1-1	TRBD1
ASSATTDTQY	TRBV12-3/TRBV12-4	TRBJ2-3	-
AISKPNQVNEQF	TRBV6-5	TRBJ2-1	-
SARAPGGNFYGYT	TRBV20-1	TRBJ1-2	TRBD1
ASSLPLAGVSCEQY	TRBV28	TRBJ2-7	TRBD2
ASSPQATNYEQY	TRBV7-6	TRBJ2-7	-
ASTRAGGGGETQY	TRBV6-2/TRBV6-3	TRBJ2-5	TRBD2
ASSLAIGGNIYGYT	TRBV7-2	TRBJ1-2	-
SAEGQGASEY	TRBV20-1	TRBJ2-4	TRBD1
ATRQVGFGEDTQY	TRBV10-3	TRBJ2-3	-
ASSPRTGVSYEQY	TRBV7-2	TRBJ2-7	TRBD1
ASSRHSITNTGELF	TRBV6-5	TRBJ2-2	-
AISEGQVDPAF	TRBV10-3	TRBJ1-1	-
ASSPGRQNEQY	TRBV18	TRBJ2-7	-
ASSQDGDGSYEQY	TRBV4-3	TRBJ2-7	-
ASSLGGGLSEQY	TRBV7-2	TRBJ2-7	-
ASSLSPTGGSNQPQH	TRBV4-3	TRBJ1-5	-
ASSYSAGRWDFYEQY	TRBV6-2/TRBV6-3	TRBJ2-7	-